This T cell receptor (beta chain) stems from a study of blood T cell repertoires in COVID-19. Looking at the study overall: COVID-19 samples from acute and convalescent phases originated in the United States, Italy and Spain.

Patients of the Seattle cohort, enrolled during active infection, were followed longitudinally. This CDR3 contains 16 residues. Germline CDR1 GTSNPN, CDR2 SVGIG (reference sequence). V dropped 0 bases and J dropped 2 bases, with 17 bases sitting between them. This clone was recorded once. In the original analysis: Estimation of nucleated cell counts relied on the amplification of reference gene primers. Clones were read by immunoSEQ multiplex PCR, and TCRdb kept only the in-frame ones, dropping some. V, J and clone size are those of that table, while D and trimming were read from the DNA. The data show about 62,000 clones, roughly nine tenths seen once.

What was sequenced was peripheral blood. The receptor comes from a woman in her sixties or seventies with COVID-19, enrolled during active disease. The chain uses TRBV30 and TRBJ2-7, with D maybe TRBD2 (5 bases). The CDR3 DNA sequence: TGTGCCTGGAGTGTACGTAAGGTAGCGATAACCTACGAGCAGTACTTC. As protein: CAWSVRKVAITYEQYF.